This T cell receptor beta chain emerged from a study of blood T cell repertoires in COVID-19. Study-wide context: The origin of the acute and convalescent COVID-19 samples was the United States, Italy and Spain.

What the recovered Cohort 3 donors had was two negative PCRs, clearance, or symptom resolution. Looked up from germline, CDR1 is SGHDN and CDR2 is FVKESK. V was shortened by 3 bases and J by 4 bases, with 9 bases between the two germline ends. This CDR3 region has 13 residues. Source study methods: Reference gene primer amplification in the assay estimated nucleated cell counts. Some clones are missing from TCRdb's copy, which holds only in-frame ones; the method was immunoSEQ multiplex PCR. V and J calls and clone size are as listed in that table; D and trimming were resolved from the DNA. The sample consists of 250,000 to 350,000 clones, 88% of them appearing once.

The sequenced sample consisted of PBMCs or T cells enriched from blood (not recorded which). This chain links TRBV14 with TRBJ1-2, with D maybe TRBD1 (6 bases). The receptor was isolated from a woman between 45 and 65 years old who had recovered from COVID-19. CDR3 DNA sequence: TGTGCCAGCAGCCAGGACAGAACCTATGGCTACACCTTC. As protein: CASSQDRTYGYTF.